One and the same sample provided the 15 T cell receptor beta chains below, sequenced in a study of T cell repertoires in cytomegalovirus infection. TCRdb independently ran MiXCR on the reads; one entry per CDR3 protein. The sample records about 260,000 distinct CDR3 sequences, approximately 14% being singletons. Sequenced: PBMCs. Source of these receptors: a human donor in good health (CMV status not recorded). Some clones in this sample may be carry-over from other donors' samples.

This clonotype was recorded many times. The V and J genes are TRBV7-2 and TRBJ1-1; D not resolved. V lost 3 bases to trimming and J lost 1 base, with 3 bases between them. The length of the CDR3 is 12 residues. The V gene's germline CDR1 is SGHTA and CDR2 FQGNSA. CDR3 DNA: TGTGCCAGCAGCTTTTCGAACACTGAAGCTTTCTTT. This gives the protein CASSFSNTEAFF.

This clonotype was detected a few times. The V call is TRBV6-6, the J call TRBJ1-1; 7 bases are a match to TRBD1. The J segment lost 5 bases and the V segment lost 6 bases, leaving 6 bases of the junction unmatched. Germline V gene data show CDR1 as MNHNY and CDR2 as SVGAGI (reference sequence). The CDR3 covers 13 residues. The DNA for the CDR3 is TGTGCCAGCAGCCCTCAGGGGGTAACTGAAGCTTTCTTT. Protein: CASSPQGVTEAFF.

This rearrangement joins TRBV4-2 to TRBJ1-5; D ambiguous. CDR3 size: 17 residues. CDR1 and CDR2 (germline): LGHNA, YNFKEQ. V lost 1 base and J 1 base, leaving 14 bases between the germline ends. CDR3 sequence (DNA): TGTGCCAGCAGCCAAGGTGTACCCTTAAGAAGCAATCAGCCCCAGCATTTT. This codes for CASSQGVPLRSNQPQHF.

This clonotype was recorded many times. The chain employs TRBV10-3 and TRBJ2-3, with D uncertain. The CDR3 sequence is 13 residues long. The V gene lost 2 bases and the J gene lost 6 bases, with 9 bases spanning the gap. Germline V gene data show CDR1 as ENHRY and CDR2 as SYGVKD. CDR3 nucleotides: TGTGCCATCAGTGAGCCAAGGTCGGATACGCAGTATTTT. Its protein product is CAISEPRSDTQYF.

This clonotype was found many times. The chain joins TRBV7-3 to TRBJ2-2, with D maybe TRBD2 (5 bases). Germline V gene data show CDR1 as SGHTA and CDR2 as FQGTGA. The CDR3 is made up of 14 amino acids. V dropped 1 base and J dropped 6 bases, with 9 bases sitting between them. CDR3 sequence (DNA): TGTGCCAGCAGCTTAAACGGACTGGCCGGGGAGCTGTTTTTT. Translation gives CASSLNGLAGELFF. The full variable domain, with the rest looked up from reference TRBV7-3 and TRBJ2-2, is GAGVSQTPSNKVTEKGKYVELRCDPISGHTALYWYRQSLGQGPEFLIYFQGTGAADDSGLPNDRFFAVRPEGSVSTLKIQRTERGDSAVYLCASSLNGLAGELFFGEGSRLTVL.

This clonotype was seen a few times. J is TRBJ1-1 and V is TRBV5-4; D ambiguous. The CDR3 contains 14 residues. The germline V gene encodes CDR1 SGHNT and CDR2 YYREEE (reference sequence). Trimming took 0 bases from V and 2 from J, leaving 8 bases between them. The CDR3 reads CASSLEWVNTEAFF. As DNA, the CDR3 is TGTGCCAGCAGCTTGGAGTGGGTAAACACTGAAGCTTTCTTT. The entire variable domain, with the rest obtained from reference TRBV5-4 and TRBJ1-1, is as follows: ETGVTQSPTHLIKTRGQQVTLRCSSQSGHNTVSWYQQALGQGPQFIFQYYREEENGRGNFPPRFSGLQFPNYSSELNVNALELDDSALYLCASSLEWVNTEAFFGQGTRLTVV.

This clonotype was detected a few times. This chain connects TRBV7-2 to TRBJ2-5; TRBD1 matches 9 bases. This CDR3 is built from 15 residues. V was clipped by 2 bases and J by 0 bases; unmatched bases: 1. Germline CDR1 reads SGHTA; CDR2 reads FQGNSA. DNA of the CDR3: TGTGCCAGCAGCTTACGGGACAGGGACCAAGAGACCCAGTACTTC. As protein: CASSLRDRDQETQYF.

This clonotype was recorded many times. The chain uses TRBV6-6 and TRBJ2-3; tentative D call: TRBD2 (5 bases). The CDR3 has 14 amino acids. V lost 6 bases and J lost 1, with 11 bases in between. The germline gives CDR1 MNHNY, CDR2 SVGAGI (reference sequence). The CDR3 DNA is TGTGCCAGCAGGAAAGCGGAGGGCACAGATACGCAGTATTTT. This encodes CASRKAEGTDTQYF.

This clonotype was seen only a few times. The rearrangement joins TRBV5-1 to TRBJ2-5, with 7 bases matching TRBD2. This CDR3 contains 14 residues. V lost 4 bases to trimming and J lost 5 bases; unmatched junction nucleotides: 8. The germline CDR1 and CDR2 sequences are SGHRS and YFSETQ. The CDR3 region has the DNA TGCGCCAGCAGCCCCAGGACTAGTTTGGAGACCCAGTACTTC. It translates to CASSPRTSLETQYF.

This clonotype was observed many times. The gene calls are TRBV7-2 and TRBJ1-2; TRBD1 is a possible D gene (5 bases). The V end lost 2 bases, the J end lost 2 bases, and 27 bases lay between the germline ends. Germline V gene data show CDR1 as SGHTA and CDR2 as FQGNSA. The CDR3 runs 20 residues. In DNA form, the CDR3 reads TGTGCCAGCAGCTTACAGGGAGACGGTTGGGCCATGGGATCGAACTATGGCTACACCTTC. Protein product: CASSLQGDGWAMGSNYGYTF.

This clonotype has only a few counts. The chain joins TRBV5-4 to TRBJ1-2; 9 bases are a match to TRBD1. CDR3 length: 15 residues. V trimming: 4 bases; J trimming: 5 bases; junction bases outside the gene matches: 9. Germline V CDR1 and CDR2: SGHNT, YYREEE (reference sequence). CDR3 DNA sequence: TGTGCCAGCAGCACCAGGGACAGGGCCTCTTATGGCTACACCTTC. Its translation is CASSTRDRASYGYTF. Combining the CDR3 with reference TRBV5-4 and TRBJ1-2 gives the whole variable domain ETGVTQSPTHLIKTRGQQVTLRCSSQSGHNTVSWYQQALGQGPQFIFQYYREEENGRGNFPPRFSGLQFPNYSSELNVNALELDDSALYLCASSTRDRASYGYTFGSGTRLTVV.

Ten or more counts support this clonotype. This chain uses TRBV7-2 with TRBJ1-4, with 11 bases matching TRBD1. V dropped 5 bases and J dropped 8; count of bases not matched to a gene: 13. CDR1 SGHTA and CDR2 FQGNSA come from the germline V gene. The CDR3 is made up of 17 amino acids. CDR3 nucleotide sequence: TGTGCCAGCAGCACCACTTCTACCGGGACAGGGGGAGAAAAACTGTTTTTT. Its protein is CASSTTSTGTGGEKLFF.

The chain links TRBV7-2 to TRBJ2-1; D not certain. The CDR3 spans 13 residues. Germline V gives CDR1 SGHTA, CDR2 FQGNSA. The V and J ends lost 0 bases and 9 bases respectively, with 9 bases between them. This CDR3 is CASSLALLTEQFF. CDR3 nucleotides: TGTGCCAGCAGCTTAGCGTTGCTTACTGAGCAGTTCTTC.

This clonotype turned up a few times. V usage is TRBV6-2 or TRBV6-3 and J usage is TRBJ1-5; no reliable D call. V was trimmed by 6 bases and J by 3 bases, leaving 12 bases between them. This CDR3 spans 14 amino acids. Germline V CDR1 and CDR2: MNHEY, SVGEGT. CDR3 coding DNA: TGTGCCAGCAGGGTTAACGGGCTCAATCAGCCCCAGCATTTT. Residues: CASRVNGLNQPQHF.

This chain connects TRBV5-1 to TRBJ1-1; D is uncertain. The V and J ends lost 0 bases and 5 bases respectively, with 11 bases between them. Germline values: CDR1 SGHRS, CDR2 YFSETQ. The CDR3 extends over 14 amino acids. In DNA form, the CDR3 reads TGCGCCAGCAGCTTGGAGGGCAGTCCGACTGAAGCTTTCTTT. Amino acids: CASSLEGSPTEAFF.